This is a list of T cell receptor beta chains from one sample in a study of PD-1 blockade in classical Hodgkin lymphoma. Assay: immunoSEQ multiplex PCR; the TCRdb copy retains only in-frame clones and omits some. This sample carries about 50,000 clones, around 70% of them seen once, and the ten largest clones take about 10%. Sequencing was performed on peripheral blood mononuclear cells (PBMCs), taken at baseline. The receptors were sampled from a human donor with classical Hodgkin lymphoma. Both conserved end residues are part of each CDR3. The D gene is left open where the match is weak. The size field is filled for only some rows; it gives once, few, many or a size class.

V gene	D gene	clone size	J gene	CDR3 DNA	CDR3 protein
TRBV20-1	.	.	TRBJ1-1	TGCAGTGCTCTCCGGACAGTTGAAGCTTTCTTT	CSALRTVEAFF
TRBV7-8	.	.	TRBJ1-1	TGTGCCAGCAGCTTAGGGTATACGAACACTGAAGCTTTCTTT	CASSLGYTNTEAFF
TRBV19	.	once	TRBJ1-1	TGTGCCAGTAGTAGGCTATTTGAAGCTTTCTTT	CASSRLFEAFF
TRBV2	.	.	TRBJ1-6	TGTGCCAGCATGGCAGGGACAATTAATTCACCCCTCCACTTT	CASMAGTINSPLHF
TRBV6-5	.	.	TRBJ1-1	TGTGCCAGCAGAATACAGGGTCTGTTCACTGAAGCTTTCTTT	CASRIQGLFTEAFF
TRBV2	.	many	TRBJ1-1	TGTGCCAGCAGTCGGGACCTGAATACTGAAGCTTTCTTT	CASSRDLNTEAFF
TRBV28	.	medium-sized	TRBJ2-1	TGTGCCAGCAGCTTAGAGGGGGGGCTTATGGATGAGCAGTTCTTC	CASSLEGGLMDEQFF
TRBV5-1	TRBD1	.	TRBJ1-3	TGCGCCAGCAGCTTCCTCCCCTGGATACAGGGGGTCTCCGGAAACACCATATATTTT	CASSFLPWIQGVSGNTIYF
TRBV19	TRBD1	.	TRBJ2-1	TGTGCCAGTAATCGGGGTACAGGGGATGAGCAGTTCTTC	CASNRGTGDEQFF
TRBV19	TRBD1	.	TRBJ1-1	TGTGCCAGTAGTTACGCGACAGGGGTGAACACTGAAGCTTTCTTT	CASSYATGVNTEAFF